A single sample is the source of the 3 T cell receptor beta chains below, sequenced in a study of shared clonotypes between healthy human individuals. Profiled with immunoSEQ multiplex PCR; TCRdb holds only in-frame clones, not every one. The sample includes some 2,400,000 clones, approximately 94% of them seen just once. The sample consisted of naive CD4+ T cells sorted from blood. The sample's subset: CD45RA+ positively selected. The source of these receptors is a man aged 18 to 30 in good health.

This clone was seen only once. The sample has other DNA sequences that encode this CDR3 too. The V gene is TRBV19, the J gene TRBJ2-3, with D possibly matching TRBD2 (6 bases). V lost 1 base and J lost 4, with 6 bases in between. The CDR3 consists of 13 residues. CDR1 is LNHDA and CDR2 is SQIVND in the germline V gene (reference sequence). The CDR3 sequence is CASSIGGADTQYF. The DNA for the CDR3 is TGTGCCAGTAGTATAGGGGGGGCAGATACGCAGTATTTT. The entire variable domain, with the rest obtained from reference TRBV19 and TRBJ2-3, is as follows: DGGITQSPKYLFRKEGQNVTLSCEQNLNHDAMYWYRQDPGQGLRLIYYSQIVNDFQKGDIAEGYSVSREKKESFPLTVTSAQKNPTAFYLCASSIGGADTQYFGPGTRLTVL.

The chain joins TRBV6-4 to TRBJ1-6; 9 nucleotides match TRBD1. After removal of 4 bases from V and 7 bases from J, the junction contained 5 bases not matched to a gene. The CDR3 is 15 amino acids. Per germline, CDR1 MRHNA and CDR2 SNTAGT. The CDR3 spells CASSAKTGGNSPLHF. As DNA, the CDR3 is TGTGCCAGCAGTGCTAAGACAGGGGGAAATTCACCCCTCCACTTT.

This chain joins TRBV4-3 and TRBJ2-3; 8 bases align to TRBD2. The CDR3 consists of 17 residues. Germline V lookup: CDR1 LGHNA, CDR2 YSLEER. Trimming at V came to 0 bases and at J to 0 bases, leaving 5 bases not matched to a gene. CDR3 DNA: TGCGCCAGCAGCCAAGAGTCGGCTAGCGGGAGCACAGATACGCAGTATTTT. The encoded protein is CASSQESASGSTDTQYF.